The 21 T cell receptor beta chains below come from one sample, sequenced in a study of OX40 agonist ivuxolimab in advanced cancers. Using immunoSEQ multiplex PCR, the repertoire was profiled, and TCRdb retains in-frame clones only, with some absent. This table holds about 88,000 clones, more than 70% found once. Sequences were derived from CD4+ or CD8+ T cells sorted from blood, sampled in a trial of the OX40 agonist ivuxolimab. These receptors all stem from an adult with an advanced solid tumor such as melanoma, head and neck, liver or kidney cancer.

In its sample, this clone was seen once. The V call is TRBV30, the J call TRBJ1-5, with 9 bases lining up with TRBD1. This CDR3 has 13 amino acids. V was clipped by 5 bases and J by 7 bases; unmatched bases: 6. Germline CDR1 is GTSNPN and CDR2 is SVGIG (reference sequence). CDR3 bases: TGTGCCTGGGGCGCGACAGGGGGGCAGCCCCAGCATTTT. This gives the protein CAWGATGGQPQHF.

The CDR3 protein is CASGRQGVFEKLFF. In DNA, the CDR3 is TGTGCCAGTGGAAGACAGGGCGTATTCGAAAAACTGTTTTTT. V and J are TRBV19 and TRBJ1-4; 7 nucleotides agree with TRBD1. The J segment lost 8 bases and the V segment lost 8 bases, leaving 11 bases of the junction unmatched. There are 14 residues in the CDR3. Germline CDR1 is LNHDA and CDR2 is SQIVND (reference sequence).

The chain links TRBV5-1 to TRBJ2-2, with no clear D. CDR1 is SGHRS, CDR2 YFSETQ, per germline. The CDR3 contains 13 residues. The V end was cut by 0 bases, the J end by 8 bases, with 8 bases between. CDR3 DNA: TGCGCCAGCAGCTTGGAAGGCCCTGGGGAGCTGTTTTTT. As protein: CASSLEGPGELFF.

This chain uses TRBV29-1 with TRBJ1-1, with TRBD1 as a possible D gene (5 bases). From germline, CDR1 is SQVTM and CDR2 ANQGSEA. This CDR3 spans 12 amino acids. The ends were cut back, 7 bases at V and 3 bases at J, with 12 bases in the middle. Here the CDR3 DNA reads TGCAGCGGCATTCAGGGTTACACTGAAGCTTTCTTT. This translates into CSGIQGYTEAFF.

The V gene is TRBV7-2, the J gene TRBJ2-7; D is unresolved. Trimming stripped 0 bases from V and 0 bases from J, with 6 bases between. Per the germline V gene, CDR1 is SGHTA and CDR2 is FQGNSA. This CDR3 has 14 amino acids. The CDR3 protein is CASSLAYTSYEQYF. For the CDR3, the DNA is TGTGCCAGCAGCTTAGCCTACACCTCCTACGAGCAGTACTTC.

This chain joins TRBV5-1 and TRBJ2-6, with D unclear. The CDR3 consists of 14 residues. Trimming removed 6 bases at V and 1 base at J, with 8 bases between. CDR1 is SGHRS and CDR2 is YFSETQ in the germline V gene. For the CDR3, the DNA is TGCGCCAGCAAGATGCAGTCTGGGGCCAACGTCCTGACTTTC. This sequence encodes CASKMQSGANVLTF.

The gene calls are TRBV5-4 and TRBJ2-2; D perhaps matches TRBD1 (6 bases). This CDR3 is 15 amino acids long. Looked up from germline, CDR1 is SGHNT and CDR2 is YYREEE (reference sequence). The germline V and J ends were trimmed by 0 bases and 4 bases, with 10 bases remaining between them. In DNA form, the CDR3 reads TGTGCCAGCAGCTTGGAACAGGGAGTCACCGGGGAGCTGTTTTTT. This codes for CASSLEQGVTGELFF.

The gene calls are TRBV29-1 and TRBJ2-3; no clear D gene. From germline, CDR1 is SQVTM and CDR2 ANQGSEA. The V and J ends lost 7 bases and 1 base respectively, with 18 bases between them. The CDR3 totals 15 residues. The CDR3 DNA reads as TGCAGCGCCGGACGGTCGGGCCTCGGCACAGATACGCAGTATTTT. Amino acids: CSAGRSGLGTDTQYF.

CDR3 DNA sequence: TGTGCCACTCAGGGGGGCCCCAAAAACATTCAGTACTTC. This codes for CATQGGPKNIQYF. The chain links TRBV28 to TRBJ2-4; possibly TRBD1 for D (7 bases). There are 13 residues in the CDR3. With 10 bases removed from V and 2 bases from J, the gap between germline ends came to 12 bases. The germline gives CDR1 MDHEN, CDR2 SYDVKM.

V and J are TRBV19 and TRBJ2-2; TRBD1 aligns across 7 bases. Trimming cost V 6 bases and J 5 bases; bases outside gene matches: 9. Germline CDR1 LNHDA, CDR2 SQIVND (reference sequence). The CDR3 spans 15 residues. The CDR3 coding sequence is TGTGCCAGTAGCGGGAACAGGGGTGGTACCGGGGAGCTGTTTTTT. Translation: CASSGNRGGTGELFF.

The chain employs TRBV9 and TRBJ2-3, with 11 bases fitting TRBD2. The CDR3 runs 17 residues. Germline assignment: CDR1 SGDLS and CDR2 YYNGEE. With V trimmed by 0 bases and J by 2 bases, 5 bases remained unmatched. This CDR3 reads CASSVGGTSGFTDTQYF. As DNA, the CDR3 is TGTGCCAGCAGCGTAGGTGGGACTAGCGGATTCACAGATACGCAGTATTTT.

The gene calls are TRBV18 and TRBJ2-2; a possible D gene is TRBD1 (6 bases). The CDR3 runs 16 residues. The V gene lost 0 bases and the J gene lost 5 bases, with 13 bases spanning the gap. CDR1 KGHSH and CDR2 LQKENI come from the germline V gene. For the CDR3, the DNA is TGTGCCAGCTCACCACCGCGGACAGCGACGACCGGGGAGCTGTTTTTT. This codes for CASSPPRTATTGELFF.

With regard to this clone: This sample includes further DNA sequences coding for the same CDR3. The rearrangement uses TRBV28 and TRBJ1-6; unclear D gene. The CDR3 is made up of 16 amino acids. Trimming cost V 2 bases and J 0 bases, with 8 bases left between them. Germline V gene sequence: CDR1 MDHEN, CDR2 SYDVKM. The CDR3 DNA sequence: TGTGCCAGCAGTTTACAGCCCGGCTCCTATAATTCACCCCTCCACTTT. Translating gives CASSLQPGSYNSPLHF.

V gene TRBV7-9 combines with J gene TRBJ1-3; 7 positions agree with TRBD1. The V and J ends lost 4 bases and 2 bases, in that order; junction bases with no gene match: 14. The CDR3 has 18 residues. Germline V lookup: CDR1 SEHNR, CDR2 FQNEAQ (reference sequence). Here the CDR3 DNA reads TGTGCCAGCAGCTCGACAGGGCGGTCCGACTTTCCTGGAAACACCATATATTTT. As protein: CASSSTGRSDFPGNTIYF.

This clone appeared a few times. V and J are TRBV11-3 and TRBJ2-3; D uncertain. Germline values: CDR1 SGHNT, CDR2 YENEEA. Deletions cut 1 base from V and 6 bases from J, with 11 bases between. The length of the CDR3 is 14 residues. The CDR3, as DNA: TGTGCCAGCAGCTTAGCGGCCGAAAGGGATACGCAGTATTTT. This encodes CASSLAAERDTQYF.

V gene TRBV29-1 combines with J gene TRBJ2-1, with D tentatively TRBD2 (5 bases). This CDR3 has 14 amino acids. Trimming left V 0 bases short and J 7 bases short, with 13 bases between. Germline V gene lookup returns CDR1 SQVTM and CDR2 ANQGSEA. The CDR3 nucleotides are TGCAGCGTTGAAGATAGGAGGACTGTTAATGAGCAGTTCTTC. Its translation: CSVEDRRTVNEQFF.

The V gene is TRBV19, the J gene TRBJ2-1, with D possibly being TRBD1 (6 bases). This CDR3 has 16 amino acids. The germline CDR1 and CDR2 sequences are LNHDA and SQIVND (reference sequence). Between the trimmed V and J ends, which lost 6 bases and 0 bases, there was a span of 15 bases. CDR3 in DNA: TGTGCCAGTAGCCTTGGACAGCAAAGCTCCTACAATGAGCAGTTCTTC. Its protein is CASSLGQQSSYNEQFF.

V usage is TRBV9 and J usage is TRBJ2-7; no firm D call. This CDR3 is built from 14 residues. CDR1 is SGDLS and CDR2 is YYNGEE in the germline V gene. The V end lost 0 bases, the J end lost 0 bases, and 7 bases lay between the germline ends. CDR3 amino acids: CASSVGESSYEQYF. CDR3 nucleotides: TGTGCCAGCAGCGTAGGAGAGAGCTCCTACGAGCAGTACTTC.

The chain carries TRBV27 and TRBJ2-1, with 14 bases matching TRBD2. V gave up 3 bases and J gave up 8 bases; unmatched junction bases: 6. The CDR3 contains 16 residues. CDR1 is MNHEY and CDR2 is SMNVEV in the germline V gene (reference sequence). The CDR3 here is CASSLRTSGRSDEQFF. CDR3 sequence (DNA): TGTGCCAGCAGTTTGCGGACTAGCGGGAGGAGCGATGAGCAGTTCTTC.

The gene calls are TRBV28 and TRBJ1-1, with no clear D. The CDR3 runs 14 residues. V was trimmed by 5 bases and J by 8 bases, leaving 18 bases between them. Germline V CDR1 and CDR2: MDHEN, SYDVKM. The DNA for the CDR3 is TGTGCCAGCAGTCTCCTCGGCCCGTCTTCCGAAGCTTTCTTT. Translating gives CASSLLGPSSEAFF.

V and J are TRBV28 and TRBJ2-5; D is unclear. Germline loops: CDR1 MDHEN, CDR2 SYDVKM. This CDR3 has 12 residues. V was shortened by 4 bases and J by 9 bases, with 12 bases between the two germline ends. Here the CDR3 DNA reads TGTGCCAGCAGTTCGGCTGTCGAGGCCCAGTACTTC. It is translated as CASSSAVEAQYF.